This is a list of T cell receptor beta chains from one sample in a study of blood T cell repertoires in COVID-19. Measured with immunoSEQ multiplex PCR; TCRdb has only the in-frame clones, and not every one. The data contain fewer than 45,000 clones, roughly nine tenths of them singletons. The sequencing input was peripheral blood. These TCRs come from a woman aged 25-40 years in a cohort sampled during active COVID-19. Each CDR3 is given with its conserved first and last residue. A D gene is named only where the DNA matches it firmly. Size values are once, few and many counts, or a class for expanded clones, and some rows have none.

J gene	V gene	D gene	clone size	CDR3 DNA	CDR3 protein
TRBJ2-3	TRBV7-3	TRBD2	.	TGTGCCAGCAGCTTAGGACTAGCGGGGAAGGCTACGCAGTATTTT	CASSLGLAGKATQYF
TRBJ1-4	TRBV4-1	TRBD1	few	TGCGCCAGCAGCCAGGGCGACAGGGCGAGTGGTGAAAAACTGTTTTTT	CASSQGDRASGEKLFF
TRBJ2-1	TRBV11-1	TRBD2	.	TGTGCCAGCAGGTTAGGACTAGCGGGAGGGTATAATGAGCAGTTCTTC	CASRLGLAGGYNEQFF
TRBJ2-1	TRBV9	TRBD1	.	TGTGCCAGCAGCGGGGGACAGGGGATGGGGCAGTTCTTC	CASSGGQGMGQFF
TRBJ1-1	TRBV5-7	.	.	TGTGCCAGCAGCTATTCGGGGGAAAGGAACACTGAAGCTTTCTTT	CASSYSGERNTEAFF
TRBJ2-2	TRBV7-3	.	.	TGTGCCAGCAGCCCGCGGGGCGACACCGGGGAGCTGTTTTTT	CASSPRGDTGELFF
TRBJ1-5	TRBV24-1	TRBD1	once	TGTGCCGCCCCTGGACAGGGGATGAGGATTGTGGTTAGCAATCAGCCCCAGCATTTT	CAAPGQGMRIVVSNQPQHF
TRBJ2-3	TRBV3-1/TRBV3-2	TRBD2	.	TGTGCCAGCAGCCCCGCTAGCGGGAGCCGGGATACGCAGTATTTT	CASSPASGSRDTQYF
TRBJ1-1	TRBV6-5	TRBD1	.	TGTGCCAGCAGTTACGGGACAGGGGGGGTCGCTTTCTTT	CASSYGTGGVAFF
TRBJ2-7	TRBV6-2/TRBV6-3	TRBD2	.	TGTGCCAGCAGTGTGACTAGCGGGAGAACCTACGAGCAGTACTTC	CASSVTSGRTYEQYF
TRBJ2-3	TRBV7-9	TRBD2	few	TGTGCCAGCAGCTTACCGGGACTACTAACAGATACGCAGTATTTT	CASSLPGLLTDTQYF
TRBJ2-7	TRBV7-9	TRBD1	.	TGTGCCAGCAGCTTAAAGGGACAGGGGGCCGGCGAGCAGTACTTC	CASSLKGQGAGEQYF
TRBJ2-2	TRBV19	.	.	TGTGCCAGTAGTATGGGATGGGGGGGCAACACCGGGGAGCTGTTTTTT	CASSMGWGGNTGELFF
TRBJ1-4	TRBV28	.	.	TGTGCCAGCACCGCCGGGGATGGGGTTGAAAAACTGTTTTTT	CASTAGDGVEKLFF
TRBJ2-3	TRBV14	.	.	TGTGCCAGCAGCCCGACAAACACAGATACGCAGTATTTT	CASSPTNTDTQYF
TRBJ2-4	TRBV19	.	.	TGTGCCAGCCAATCAGGGACCAAAAACATTCAGTACTTC	CASQSGTKNIQYF
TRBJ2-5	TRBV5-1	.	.	TGCGCCAGCAGCTTGGTGGGGGCCCCACAAGAGACCCAGTACTTC	CASSLVGAPQETQYF
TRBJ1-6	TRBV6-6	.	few	TGTGCCAGCAGTCGTACCAGGGTGAGGTGGAATAATTCACCCCTCCACTTT	CASSRTRVRWNNSPLHF
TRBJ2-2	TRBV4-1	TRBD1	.	TGCGCCAGCAGCTCAAGGCCCGACAGGGGTGAAACCGGGGAGCTGTTTTTT	CASSSRPDRGETGELFF
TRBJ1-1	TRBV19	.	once	TGTGCCAGTAGGGCGGGGAGGGAGAGCGCTGAAGCTTTCTTT	CASRAGRESAEAFF
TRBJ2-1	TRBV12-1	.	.	TGTGCCAGCAGACCACCAGCGACCCCCTACAATGAGCAGTTCTTC	CASRPPATPYNEQFF
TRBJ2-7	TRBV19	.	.	TGTGCCAGTAGTTATAGGAAATCGGCAGGTAGCTCCTACGAGCAGTACTTC	CASSYRKSAGSSYEQYF
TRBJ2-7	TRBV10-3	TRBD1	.	TGTGCCATCAGTGAGGGGACAGGGGGGTACGAGCAGTACTTC	CAISEGTGGYEQYF
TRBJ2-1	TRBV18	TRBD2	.	TGTGCCAGCTCACGTGAGGGACTACACAACAATGAGCAGTTCTTC	CASSREGLHNNEQFF
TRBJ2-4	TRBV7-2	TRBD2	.	TGTGCCAGTCGGGCCCCGGGACTAGCGTCTTCCAAAAACATTCAGTACTTC	CASRAPGLASSKNIQYF
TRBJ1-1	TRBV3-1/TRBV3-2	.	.	TGTGCCAGCAGCCTATCGACAGCGAACACTGAAGCTTTCTTT	CASSLSTANTEAFF
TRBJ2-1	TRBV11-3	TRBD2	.	TGTGCCAGCAGCTTAGGGACTAGCGGGGTTTACAATGAGCAGTTCTTC	CASSLGTSGVYNEQFF
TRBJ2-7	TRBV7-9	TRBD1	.	TGTGCCAGCAGCCCGCGGACAGGGTCGAGTTACGAGCAGTACTTC	CASSPRTGSSYEQYF
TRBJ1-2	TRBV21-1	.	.	TGTGCCAGCAGCAAAGTATCCCCCTCGACAGGGGGCGCTTGTGGCTACACCTTC	CASSKVSPSTGGACGYTF
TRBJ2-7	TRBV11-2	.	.	TGTGCCAGCAGCTTAGAAGGGGGGGCTTCCTACGAGCAGTACTTC	CASSLEGGASYEQYF
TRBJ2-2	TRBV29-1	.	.	TGCAGCGTCTTGACCGGGGAGCTGTTTTTT	CSVLTGELFF
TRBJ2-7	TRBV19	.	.	TGTGCCAGTAGGCCCGGCGGGATAGGCGGTGGCGAGCAGTACTTC	CASRPGGIGGGEQYF
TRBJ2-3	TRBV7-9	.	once	TGTGCCAGCAGCTTCAGGGAATCTAGCACAGATACGCAGTATTTT	CASSFRESSTDTQYF
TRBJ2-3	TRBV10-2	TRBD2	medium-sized	TGCGCCAGCAGTGAGTCAGGGCTAGCGGGAGTCAGGGCCACAGATACGCAGTATTTT	CASSESGLAGVRATDTQYF
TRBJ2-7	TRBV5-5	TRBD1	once	TGTGCCAGCAGCAGGACAGGGGGCTCGAAAATTTTGACTCCCTACGAGCAGTACTTC	CASSRTGGSKILTPYEQYF
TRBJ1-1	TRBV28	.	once	TGTGCCAGCAGTTTTCGGGGGAACACTGAAGCTTTCTTT	CASSFRGNTEAFF
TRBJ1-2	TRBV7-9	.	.	TGTGCCAGCAGCAGCCTTAGCTATGGCTACACCTTC	CASSSLSYGYTF
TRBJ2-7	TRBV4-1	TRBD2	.	TGCGCCAGCAGCCAAGAACCCACCGGGACTAGCGGGATCTACGAGCAGTACTTC	CASSQEPTGTSGIYEQYF
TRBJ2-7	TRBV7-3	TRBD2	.	TGTGCCAGCAGCCCGTCCGGGACTAGCGCTTCCTACGAGCAGTACTTC	CASSPSGTSASYEQYF
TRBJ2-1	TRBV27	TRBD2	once	TGTGCCAGCAGCGGACTAGCGGGAGGGCCCGGTGAGCAGTTCTTC	CASSGLAGGPGEQFF
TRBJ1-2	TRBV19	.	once	TGTGCCAGTAGTATAGTATTGGGCGGGAACTATGGCTACACCTTC	CASSIVLGGNYGYTF
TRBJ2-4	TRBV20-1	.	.	TGCAGTGCTAGTTACGGGGGTATAGCCAAAAACATTCAGTACTTC	CSASYGGIAKNIQYF
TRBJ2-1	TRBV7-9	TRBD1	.	TGTGCCAGCAGACCACCGGGACAGGGGATTTACAATGAGCAGTTCTTC	CASRPPGQGIYNEQFF
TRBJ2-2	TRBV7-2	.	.	TGTGCCAGCAGCCGTGAGCGGATTATCACCGGGGAGCTGTTTTTT	CASSRERIITGELFF
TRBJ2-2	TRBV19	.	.	TGTGCCATATTAGCGGACACCGGGGAGCTGTTTTTT	CAILADTGELFF
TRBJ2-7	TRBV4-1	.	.	TGCGCCAGCAGCCAAGATGCGGTCTTTGGGACTTCCTACGAGCAGTACTTC	CASSQDAVFGTSYEQYF
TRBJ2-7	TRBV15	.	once	TGTGCCACCAGCACTAACCTGGAGGGTACTTTGCCTTACGAGCAGTACTTC	CATSTNLEGTLPYEQYF
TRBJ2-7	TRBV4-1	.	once	TGCGCCAGCAGCCCCCTCCCGGACTCTTACGAGCAGTACTTC	CASSPLPDSYEQYF
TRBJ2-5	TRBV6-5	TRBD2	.	TGTGCCACACTGAGCGGGAGTCAAGAGACCCAGTACTTC	CATLSGSQETQYF
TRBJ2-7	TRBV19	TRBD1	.	TGTGCCAGTAGTCCCGCCAGACAGGGGCAGCAGTACTTC	CASSPARQGQQYF
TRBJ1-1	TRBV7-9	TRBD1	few	TGTGCCAGCAGCTTAGCGGACAGGCCCAACACTGAAGCTTTCTTT	CASSLADRPNTEAFF
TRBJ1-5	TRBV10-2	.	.	TGCGCCAGCAGTGACTCTTTAGCGACTCCTGGCAATCAGCCCCAGCATTTT	CASSDSLATPGNQPQHF
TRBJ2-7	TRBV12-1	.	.	TGTGCCAGCAGCTTTGAGGTAGCGTGGGACTCCTACGAGCAGTACTTC	CASSFEVAWDSYEQYF
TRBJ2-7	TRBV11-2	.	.	TGTGCCAGCAGCTCTGGACAGAGTTACGAGCAGTACTTC	CASSSGQSYEQYF
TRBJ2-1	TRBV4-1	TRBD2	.	TGCGCCAGCAGCCAAGACGCTAGAGCGGGGGACAATGAGCAGTTCTTC	CASSQDARAGDNEQFF
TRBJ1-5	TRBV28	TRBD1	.	TGTGCCAGCAGTTTCCAGGACAGGATTGGGCGCAATCAGCCCCAGCATTTT	CASSFQDRIGRNQPQHF
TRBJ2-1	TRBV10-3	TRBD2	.	TGTGCCATCAGTGAGTCGACTAGCAGATACAATGAGCAGTTCTTC	CAISESTSRYNEQFF
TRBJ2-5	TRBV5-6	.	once	TGTGCCAGCAGCTGGGGGGAGAGAGAGACCCAGTACTTC	CASSWGERETQYF